This T cell receptor (beta chain) was identified in a study of molecular identifiers for immune sequencing clone quantification. Study conclusions and caveats: Sizes of clones that are highly expanded could be underestimated (if identical TCR molecules share a barcode).

This clonotype was picked up a small number of times. Its antigen is as yet unknown. With listed TCR primers and previously described methods, bulk TCR libraries were prepared. TCRdb analysed the PCR reads with MiXCR anew, one entry per CDR3 protein. The table shows more than 550,000 distinct CDR3 sequences, with 25% occurring only once. The germline CDR1 and CDR2 sequences are LNHDA and SQIVND (reference sequence). The CDR3 has 15 amino acids. The ends were cut back, 0 bases at V and 7 bases at J, with 10 bases in the middle. The sequence came from a human donor in good health. Some libraries in this study had Jurkat cell RNA spiked in. The chain couples TRBV19 to TRBJ1-6; D not certain. What was sequenced was naive CD8+ T cells from blood, with Jurkat cell RNA spiked in. Subset defined: FACS-sorted CD8+CD4-CCR7+CD45RA+ naive T cells. CDR3: CASSIDLGRNSPLHF. CDR3 DNA: TGTGCCAGTAGTATAGATCTCGGCAGAAATTCACCCCTCCACTTT.